This T cell receptor (beta chain) was sequenced during a study of blood T cell repertoires in COVID-19. Study overall: Samples representing acute and convalescent COVID-19 were sourced from the United States, Italy and Spain. PBMCs, B-cell-depleted T cells, or T cells provided the cDNA or gDNA that made up the material.

The CDR3 sequence is 15 residues long. Losses at the gene ends were 1 base for V and 0 bases for J; bases not matched to a gene: 1. CDR1 and CDR2 from the germline V gene are LGHNA and YNFKEQ. Membership in each cohort depended on participant-reported clinical history. In the source study's methods: Amplified reference gene primers provided the basis for estimating nucleated cell counts. Repertoires were generated with immunoSEQ multiplex PCR, while TCRdb's copy carries only in-frame clones and drops some. V and J calls plus clone size are reproduced from that table; the DNA served to infer D and trimming. The sample consists of 150,000 to 200,000 clones, roughly 88% of them appearing once. This clone appeared a single time.

The sequenced sample consisted of PBMCs or T cells enriched from blood (not recorded which). The receptor comes from a woman aged 50 to 60 who had recovered from COVID-19. The chain combines TRBV4-2 with TRBJ2-3, with TRBD2 identical over 7 bases. The CDR3: CASSQVSGSTDTQYF. The CDR3, as DNA: TGTGCCAGCAGCCAAGTTAGCGGGAGCACAGATACGCAGTATTTT.